These T cell receptor beta chains were read from a single sample in a study of blood T cells in healthy people across ages. TCRdb itself ran the 5' RACE reads through MiXCR, one entry per CDR3 protein. The sample comprises almost 1 million distinct CDR3 sequences, just over 50% of which are singletons, and around a fifth rests with the top ten. The sample was blood. These receptors originate from a woman between 55 and 75 years old in good health. Both conserved end residues are part of each CDR3. Size is omitted from some rows. Given values are once, few, many or a class for expanded clones.

v_call	clone_size	j_call	cdr3_aa
TRBV7-2	-	TRBJ2-3	CASSLDRREGGTDTQYF
TRBV7-9	-	TRBJ2-3	CASSLAEAGAPDAQYF
TRBV13	few	TRBJ2-1	CASRGASFSWEQFF
TRBV11-2	-	TRBJ2-1	CASSLDARLDEQFF
TRBV9	-	TRBJ2-4	CASSVESGAAKNIQYF
TRBV7-2	-	TRBJ2-3	CASSLVGPGARLRDTQYF
TRBV2	-	TRBJ1-1	CASTREGGMNTEAFF
TRBV29-1	-	TRBJ2-3	CSVVQGTDTQYF
TRBV19	-	TRBJ1-1	CASSIIGWRQQAFF
TRBV6-5	-	TRBJ2-1	CASRGANEQFF
TRBV11-2	-	TRBJ2-4	CASRTTGARSPKNIQYF
TRBV4-2	-	TRBJ2-3	CASRTPGGRPDTQYF
TRBV5-1	-	TRBJ2-6	CASSLALEGIFSGANVLTF
TRBV14	once	TRBJ1-6	CASSQEFGNSPLHF
TRBV12-3/TRBV12-4	-	TRBJ1-5	CASSDTGSPYSNQPQHF
TRBV6-1	-	TRBJ2-7	CASTQSGTSSYELYF
TRBV13	few	TRBJ2-7	CASSFYSGGGYEQYF
TRBV2	once	TRBJ2-7	CASNGRRVQEQYF
TRBV28	once	TRBJ2-1	CASSSRVVEQFF
TRBV5-8	-	TRBJ2-1	CASSINRLAGRGEQFF
TRBV28	-	TRBJ2-6	CASSFPRGFNLANVLTF
TRBV9	-	TRBJ2-7	CASSVGTRSSYEQYF
TRBV12-3/TRBV12-4	-	TRBJ2-3	CASRDSGGGTDTQYF
TRBV7-9	-	TRBJ2-5	CASSTKLAGVETQYF
TRBV5-1	few	TRBJ2-1	CASSLGDLSYNEQFF
TRBV12-3/TRBV12-4	few	TRBJ2-5	CASSIRRTQYF
TRBV20-1	few	TRBJ2-3	CSETSPDRFTDTQYF
TRBV10-1	-	-	CASSQRRSAEQYF
TRBV6-5	-	TRBJ2-1	CASSYSIGTLAYNEQFF
TRBV11-2	few	TRBJ2-1	CASSPGLAGVLNEQFF
TRBV5-1	few	TRBJ2-5	CASSWRGDRGRSETQYF
TRBV7-9	once	TRBJ2-7	CASSLTLTSGRSGYEQYF
TRBV29-1	few	TRBJ2-3	CSVELGQGGDDTQYF
TRBV7-2	-	TRBJ2-1	CASSIGLAAPYNEQFF
TRBV5-1	few	TRBJ1-2	CASSLDPGQDYGYTF
TRBV6-1	once	TRBJ2-5	CASTPGRSTQETQYF
TRBV10-1	-	TRBJ2-5	CASSEGTVRQETQYF
TRBV3-1	-	TRBJ1-6	CASSSRGNSPHHF
TRBV28	few	-	CASGRGGPYEQYF
TRBV20-1	few	TRBJ1-6	CSARAAGVRTTNSPLHF
TRBV6-6	-	TRBJ1-5	CASSPTHPDQPQHF